One sample yielded the 10 T cell receptor beta chains listed below, sequenced in a study of T cell changes during pregnancy in multiple sclerosis. The method was immunoSEQ multiplex PCR; TCRdb's version includes in-frame clones alone and lacks a portion of them. The data hold 55,000 to 70,000 clones, with about nine tenths observed a single time. The material sequenced was CD4+ T cells from peripheral blood mononuclear cells, taken after pregnancy. These receptors were obtained from a female donor with multiple sclerosis, enrolled in a pregnancy study.

The chain uses TRBV6-1 and TRBJ1-3; the D gene is possibly TRBD1 (5 bases). Trimming removed 4 bases at V and 4 bases at J, with 17 bases between. Looked up from germline, CDR1 is MNHNS and CDR2 is SASEGT. The CDR3 spans 16 residues. The CDR3 DNA follows: TGTGCCAGCAGTGGCCGGGACTCCGGGCACGGAAACACCATATATTTT. Translated, it gives CASSGRDSGHGNTIYF.

This chain connects TRBV19 to TRBJ1-3, with 9 positions matching TRBD1. The junction had 10 bases not matched to a gene; V was cut back by 9 bases and J by 1 base. The CDR3 loop spans 16 amino acids. Germline V gene lookup returns CDR1 LNHDA and CDR2 SQIVND (reference sequence). The CDR3 protein is CASTAGTGYSGNTIYF. The CDR3 DNA is TGTGCCAGCACAGCCGGGACAGGGTATTCTGGAAACACCATATATTTT.

This clone appeared once. The chain is built from TRBV18 and TRBJ1-2; the D gene is possibly TRBD1 (5 bases). CDR1 and CDR2 (germline): KGHSH, LQKENI. CDR3 length: 13 amino acids. The ends were cut back, 2 bases at V and 7 bases at J, with 11 bases in the middle. CDR3 bases: TGTGCCAGCTCACCAGGGACTCTCTCTGGCTACACCTTC. Its protein is CASSPGTLSGYTF. Drawing the rest from reference TRBV18 and TRBJ1-2, the complete variable domain is NAGVMQNPRHLVRRRGQEARLRCSPMKGHSHVYWYRQLPEEGLKFMVYLQKENIIDESGMPKERFSAEFPKEGPSILRIQQVVRGDSAAYFCASSPGTLSGYTFGSGTRLTVV.

The chain couples TRBV18 to TRBJ2-1; tentatively, D is TRBD1 (5 bases). Germline V gene data show CDR1 as KGHSH and CDR2 as LQKENI. CDR3 length: 15 amino acids. V was cut by 2 bases and J by 9 bases, with 17 bases left in between. DNA of the CDR3: TGTGCCAGCTCACCATTATTGGGAATAAGGGGTGAGCAGTTCTTC. Protein sequence: CASSPLLGIRGEQFF.

This chain joins TRBV28 and TRBJ2-1, with 15 bases aligning to TRBD2. The CDR3 loop spans 21 amino acids. Unmatched junction bases numbered 12, after V lost 3 bases and J lost 0 bases. The germline gives CDR1 MDHEN, CDR2 SYDVKM. This chain's CDR3 is CASSLVLGTSGRPSSYNEQFF. CDR3 coding DNA: TGTGCCAGCAGTTTGGTACTGGGGACTAGCGGGAGGCCAAGCTCCTACAATGAGCAGTTCTTC. Supplemented by reference TRBV28 and TRBJ2-1, the full variable domain reads DVKVTQSSRYLVKRTGEKVFLECVQDMDHENMFWYRQDPGLGLRLIYFSYDVKMKEKGDIPEGYSVSREKKERFSLILESASTNQTSMYLCASSLVLGTSGRPSSYNEQFFGPGTRLTVL.

The chain carries TRBV9 and TRBJ2-1; 7 bases fit TRBD1. This CDR3 is 15 amino acids long. From germline, CDR1 is SGDLS and CDR2 YYNGEE. V was pared by 4 bases and J by 0 bases, with 4 bases of the junction left unmatched. The CDR3 spells CASSLGTVSYNEQFF. In DNA form, the CDR3 reads TGTGCCAGCAGCCTGGGGACAGTCTCCTACAATGAGCAGTTCTTC.

The V gene is TRBV9, the J gene TRBJ2-2; maybe TRBD2 (7 bases). The ends were cut back, 4 bases at V and 5 bases at J, with 18 bases in the middle. This CDR3 has 16 amino acids. Germline V gene sequence: CDR1 SGDLS, CDR2 YYNGEE. For the CDR3, the DNA is TGTGCCAGCAGCCCCGAGGGGGGGGCCCTGACCGGGGAGCTGTTTTTT. Its protein product is CASSPEGGALTGELFF. Supplemented by reference TRBV9 and TRBJ2-2, the full variable domain reads DSGVTQTPKHLITATGQRVTLRCSPRSGDLSVYWYQQSLDQGLQFLIQYYNGEERAKGNILERFSAQQFPDLHSELNLSSLELGDSALYFCASSPEGGALTGELFFGEGSRLTVL.

The chain is built from TRBV11-2 and TRBJ1-5; tentatively, D is TRBD1 (6 bases). This CDR3 region has 16 residues. Germline lookup yields CDR1 SGHAT and CDR2 FQNNGV. V was cut by 0 bases and J by 4 bases, with 13 bases left in between. CDR3 nucleotide sequence: TGTGCCAGCAGCTTAGACGATACAGGGACGAATCAGCCCCAGCATTTT. Translating it yields CASSLDDTGTNQPQHF.

The rearrangement links TRBV6-1 to TRBJ1-4, with a tentative D call TRBD1 (5 bases). CDR1 MNHNS and CDR2 SASEGT come from the germline V gene. V was pared by 1 base and J by 6 bases, with 12 bases between. The CDR3 is made up of 15 amino acids. The DNA of the CDR3 is TGTGCCAGCAGTGAAGTGGCAGGGAGGGATGAAAAACTGTTTTTT. This gives the protein CASSEVAGRDEKLFF.

The J gene is TRBJ2-7, the V gene TRBV6-1, with 10 positions matching TRBD2. The CDR3 covers 15 residues. The V segment lost 4 bases and the J segment 1 base; nucleotides outside the gene matches: 4. Germline V gene lookup returns CDR1 MNHNS and CDR2 SASEGT. The CDR3 region is CASSAPSGSSYEQYF. The CDR3 region has the DNA TGTGCCAGCAGTGCTCCTAGCGGGAGTTCCTACGAGCAGTACTTC.